Listed below are T cell receptor beta chains from one sample, sequenced in a study of blood T cell repertoires in COVID-19. Assay: immunoSEQ multiplex PCR; the TCRdb copy retains only in-frame clones and omits some. Of almost 25,000 clones in the sample, about 90% were seen once. Material for sequencing was peripheral blood. Receptor source: a man between 70 and 80 years old with active COVID-19. Both conserved end residues are part of each CDR3. D genes are given only for firm matches. Some rows have no size entry. The others give once, few or many, or a class for an expanded clone.

>15|TRBV6-4|.|TRBJ2-1|TRBD2
CASSDTAGGNNEQFF
TGTGCCAGCAGTGACACAGCGGGGGGAAACAATGAGCAGTTCTTC
>14|TRBV3-1/TRBV3-2|.|TRBJ2-1|.
CASSQDQRINEQFF
TGTGCCAGCAGCCAAGATCAGAGGATCAATGAGCAGTTCTTC
>14|TRBV7-2|.|TRBJ1-3|.
CASSLGTAGNTIYF
TGTGCCAGCAGCTTAGGGACAGCTGGAAACACCATATATTTT
>16|TRBV13|.|TRBJ1-4|TRBD1
CASRQTQQGAFEKLFF
TGTGCCAGCAGACAAACCCAACAGGGGGCTTTTGAAAAACTGTTTTTT
>15|TRBV5-1|.|TRBJ2-5|TRBD1
CASSSGDSRGETQYF
TGCGCCAGCAGCTCAGGGGACAGCCGAGGAGAGACCCAGTACTTC
>17|TRBV7-8|.|TRBJ2-2|TRBD2
CASSLAAGLAGAGELFF
TGTGCCAGCAGCTTAGCCGCGGGACTAGCGGGTGCCGGGGAGCTGTTTTTT
>13|TRBV4-3|.|TRBJ1-5|.
CASGGGGAQPQHF
TGCGCCAGCGGAGGTGGGGGGGCACAGCCCCAGCATTTT
>14|TRBV28|.|TRBJ1-5|TRBD1
CASSPGQGGQPQHF
TGTGCCAGCAGCCCGGGACAGGGAGGTCAGCCCCAGCATTTT
>15|TRBV19|.|TRBJ1-2|TRBD1
CASSWGTGGNYGYTF
TGTGCCAGTAGTTGGGGGACAGGCGGGAACTATGGCTACACCTTC
>17|TRBV11-2|.|TRBJ2-5|TRBD1
CASSSDRLFLGRETQYF
TGTGCCAGCAGCTCGGACAGGCTGTTTTTGGGTCGGGAGACCCAGTACTTC
>17|TRBV27|.|TRBJ2-5|.
CASRYSHPGTAKETQYF
TGTGCCAGCAGATACAGTCACCCCGGGACTGCGAAAGAGACCCAGTACTTC
>15|TRBV28|.|TRBJ1-3|.
CASSLWQGPGNTIYF
TGTGCCAGCAGTTTGTGGCAGGGCCCTGGAAACACCATATATTTT
>16|TRBV6-6|.|TRBJ2-2|TRBD2
CASSYSGGGRTGELFF
TGTGCCAGCAGTTACTCGGGCGGGGGGAGGACCGGGGAGCTGTTTTTT
>16|TRBV3-1/TRBV3-2|.|TRBJ2-1|.
CATQPRSSGRYNEQFF
TGTGCCACCCAGCCAAGGTCCAGCGGGCGTTACAATGAGCAGTTCTTC
>13|TRBV6-2/TRBV6-3|.|TRBJ1-6|.
CASSYLGNSPLHF
TGTGCCAGCAGTTACCTCGGGAATTCACCCCTCCACTTT
>14|TRBV4-3|.|TRBJ2-1|.
CASSRWRSYNEQFF
TGCGCCAGCAGCCGATGGAGAAGCTACAATGAGCAGTTCTTC
>14|TRBV15|few|TRBJ1-5|.
CATSKGASNQPQHF
TGTGCCACCAGCAAAGGGGCGAGCAATCAGCCCCAGCATTTT
>15|TRBV5-1|.|TRBJ2-1|TRBD2
CASQTSGSSYNEQFF
TGCGCCAGCCAGACTAGCGGGAGCTCCTACAATGAGCAGTTCTTC
>16|TRBV2|.|TRBJ1-4|TRBD1
CASSEVPSGQGEKLFF
TGTGCCAGCAGTGAAGTCCCATCCGGACAGGGTGAAAAACTGTTTTTT
>13|TRBV12-3/TRBV12-4|.|TRBJ2-5|.
CASSIRIGETQYF
TGTGCCAGCAGCATCAGGATCGGAGAGACCCAGTACTTC
>13|TRBV6-5|.|TRBJ1-5|TRBD1
CASRGQTNQPQHF
TGTGCCAGCAGGGGACAGACAAATCAGCCCCAGCATTTT
>12|TRBV29-1|once|TRBJ1-1|.
CSVWGVNTEAFF
TGCAGCGTTTGGGGGGTGAACACTGAAGCTTTCTTT
>12|TRBV6-2/TRBV6-3|.|TRBJ2-2|.
CASSYSGGELFF
TGTGCCAGCAGTTATAGTGGCGGGGAGCTGTTTTTT
>14|TRBV5-6|.|TRBJ2-7|.
CASSLPDINYEQYF
TGTGCCAGCAGCTTGCCGGACATCAACTACGAGCAGTACTTC
>14|TRBV18|.|TRBJ2-1|TRBD2
CASSRTSGIDEQFF
TGTGCCAGCTCACGGACTAGCGGGATCGATGAGCAGTTCTTC